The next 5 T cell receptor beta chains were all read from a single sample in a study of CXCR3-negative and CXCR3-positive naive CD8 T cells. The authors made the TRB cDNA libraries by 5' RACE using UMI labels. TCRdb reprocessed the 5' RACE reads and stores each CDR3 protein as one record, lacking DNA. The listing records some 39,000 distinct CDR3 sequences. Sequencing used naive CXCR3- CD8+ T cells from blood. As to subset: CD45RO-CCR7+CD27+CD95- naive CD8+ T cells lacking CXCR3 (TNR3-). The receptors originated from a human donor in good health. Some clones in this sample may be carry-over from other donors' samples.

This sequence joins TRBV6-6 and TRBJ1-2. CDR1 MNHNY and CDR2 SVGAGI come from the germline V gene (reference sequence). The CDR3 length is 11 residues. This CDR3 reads CASSGPFGYTF.

The CDR3 loop reads CASSFHSSYEQYF. The V call is TRBV28, the J call TRBJ2-7. The germline V gene has CDR1 MDHEN and CDR2 SYDVKM. CDR3 size: 13 residues.

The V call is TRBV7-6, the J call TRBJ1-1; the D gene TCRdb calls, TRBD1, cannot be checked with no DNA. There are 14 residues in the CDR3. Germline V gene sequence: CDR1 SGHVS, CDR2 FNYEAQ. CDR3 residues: CAGSTGQPNTEAFF.

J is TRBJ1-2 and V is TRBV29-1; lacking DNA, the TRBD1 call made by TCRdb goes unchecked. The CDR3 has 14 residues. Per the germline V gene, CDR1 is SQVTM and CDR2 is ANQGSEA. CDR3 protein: CSVELTATGLGYTF.

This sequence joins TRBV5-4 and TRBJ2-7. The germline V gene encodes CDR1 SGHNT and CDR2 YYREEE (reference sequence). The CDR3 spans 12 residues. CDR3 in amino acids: CASSLEFYEQYF.